The 9 T cell receptor beta chains given below trace back to one sample, sequenced in a study of T cell repertoires in cytomegalovirus infection. MiXCR, applied by TCRdb to the reads, yields one record per CDR3 protein. This table holds 570,000 or so distinct CDR3 sequences, 40% found once. These receptors have no known antigen. Sequences were derived from cultured PBMCs, sampled from culture after CMV antigen stimulation. The receptor set was obtained from a human donor in good health (CMV status not recorded). Some clones in this sample may be carry-over from other donors' samples.

This clonotype was observed a few times. This chain links TRBV6-5 with TRBJ2-1; a weak D match, TRBD2 (6 bases). CDR1 and CDR2 (germline): MNHEY, SVGAGI. Trimming removed 6 bases at V and 3 bases at J, with 18 bases between. This CDR3 has 16 residues. For the CDR3, the DNA is TGTGCCAGCAGCAAACTAGCTAGGGGTTTCTACAATGAGCAGTTCTTC. Translated, it gives CASSKLARGFYNEQFF.

This chain uses TRBV20-1 with TRBJ2-1; a weak D match, TRBD1 (7 bases). The CDR3 runs to 15 residues. Trimming removed 3 bases at V and 9 bases at J, with 21 bases between. Germline values: CDR1 DFQATT, CDR2 SNEGSKA (reference sequence). The CDR3 sequence is CSASKPSTGEAEQFF. The CDR3 DNA reads as TGCAGTGCTAGCAAACCCTCCACAGGGGAGGCTGAGCAGTTCTTC.

This clonotype has just a few counts. The chain employs TRBV11-2 and TRBJ2-6; D gene ambiguous. V was clipped by 2 bases and J by 2 bases, with 10 bases between them. Germline values: CDR1 SGHAT, CDR2 FQNNGV. The CDR3 covers 16 residues. The CDR3 nucleotides are TGTGCCAGCAGCTTAAGTACTCTCGCTGGGGCCAACGTCCTGACTTTC. Its translation is CASSLSTLAGANVLTF.

The chain joins TRBV6-6 to TRBJ1-1, with D possibly being TRBD1 (6 bases). The CDR3 has 15 amino acids. V lost 8 bases to trimming and J lost 2 bases, with 18 bases between them. Germline CDR1 MNHNY, CDR2 SVGAGI (reference sequence). For the CDR3, the DNA is TGTGCCAGCCGGGGAGGGGGGGCCACCAACACTGAAGCTTTCTTT. Its protein product is CASRGGGATNTEAFF.

CDR3 DNA sequence: TGTGCCAGCAGTGTACCGGGACAGGGGCCCTACTCCTACGAGCAGTACTTC. Encoded protein: CASSVPGQGPYSYEQYF. This chain connects TRBV28 to TRBJ2-7; 10 positions match TRBD1. With 5 bases clipped from V and 0 bases from J, the junction kept 10 bases outside the gene matches. CDR1 is MDHEN, CDR2 SYDVKM, per germline. This CDR3 has 17 residues.

V usage is TRBV10-3 and J usage is TRBJ1-2, with a possible D match to TRBD1 (5 bases). CDR3 length: 12 residues. V was pared by 10 bases and J by 1 base, with 10 bases between. From germline, CDR1 is ENHRY and CDR2 SYGVKD. The CDR3 DNA is TGTGCCACGGACGGGGGTAACTATGGCTACACCTTC. Amino acid sequence: CATDGGNYGYTF.

V is TRBV2 and J is TRBJ2-5; D is perhaps TRBD2 (5 bases). The CDR3 has 13 residues. CDR1 and CDR2 from the germline V gene are SNHLY and FYNNEI. Deletions cut 7 bases from V and 3 bases from J, with 12 bases between. Here the CDR3 reads CASTREQKETQYF. In nucleotides, the CDR3 is TGTGCCAGCACGAGGGAGCAGAAAGAGACCCAGTACTTC.

This clonotype was seen a few times. This chain uses TRBV7-2 with TRBJ2-3; perhaps TRBD2 as D (7 bases). Germline-derived CDR1 and CDR2 are SGHTA and FQGNSA. The CDR3 contains 20 residues. V dropped 4 bases and J dropped 3 bases, with 29 bases sitting between them. Here the CDR3 reads CASSSTAGDSLGRATDTQYF. In nucleotides, the CDR3 is TGTGCCAGCAGCTCGACTGCAGGGGACTCGCTAGGGAGGGCTACAGATACGCAGTATTTT.

This chain joins TRBV7-2 and TRBJ2-7; tentatively, D is TRBD1 or TRBD2 (5 bases each). Deletions cut 5 bases from V and 6 bases from J, with 17 bases between. Germline CDR1 SGHTA, CDR2 FQGNSA. The CDR3 runs 14 residues. The CDR3 region has the DNA TGTGCCAGCAGCCTAGAGGGGCAACGCCCCGAGCAGTACTTC. The encoded protein is CASSLEGQRPEQYF.